This passage covers 2 T cell receptor beta chains from one sample sequenced in a study of human T cells and chemical hapten exposure (dated by TCRdb to about 2021). The intended sense of this specimen's time point label: patch test 1, 2 weeks after DPC sensitization. Explained via the paper, the treatment or condition label denotes: therapeutic diphenylcyclopropenone sensitization with weekly scalp DPC. Preparation of the library involved RACE. Sequencing was carried out with a NextSeq 500. Starting from the raw public reads, TCRdb applied fastp trimming at Q25, assembled clones with MiXCR and retained in-frame beta chains. Under each unique CDR3 protein, matching rows form one entry showing the most common genes and DNA. This sample is represented by some 400,000 distinct CDR3 sequences; 4% to 5.5% of them were singletons. The ten largest clones add up to around 2% of the sample. This specimen consisted of whole blood, obtained in connection with sensitization to the hapten diphenylcyclopropenone (DPC). These receptor sequences come from a woman in her forties or fifties with alopecia areata. Some clones in this sample may be carry-over from other donors' samples.

This clonotype was seen ten or more times. The rearrangement joins TRBV29-1 to TRBJ1-1; a weak D match, TRBD1 (6 bases). V lost 7 bases to trimming and J lost 1 base, with 13 bases between them. Germline V gives CDR1 SQVTM, CDR2 ANQGSEA. CDR3 length: 13 residues. This chain's CDR3 is CSGGLTGNTEAFF. CDR3 DNA sequence: TGCAGCGGAGGCCTGACAGGGAACACTGAAGCTTTCTTT.

This clonotype was seen a few times. The limits of the CDR3 on the DNA are not certain, so only TCRdb's listed CDR3 is given. The rearrangement uses TRBV15 and TRBJ2-7; no check of the table's D call, TRBD1, against the DNA was made. From its first to its last residue, the CDR3 has 16 amino acids. The germline V gene encodes CDR1 LNHNV and CDR2 YYDKDF (reference sequence). This CDR3 reads CATSRDFGAGPGEQYF.